This TCR beta chain was identified during a study of molecular identifiers for immune sequencing clone quantification. The table lists this clonotype with many counts. MiXCR was run by TCRdb on the PCR reads, yielding one entry per CDR3 protein. This sample has roughly 630,000 distinct CDR3 sequences, with about 25% found just once. The CDR3 is made up of 16 amino acids. The germline V gene encodes CDR1 SGHAT and CDR2 FQDESV (reference sequence). V was clipped by 2 bases and J by 1 base, with 12 bases between them. The chain links TRBV11-1 to TRBJ2-4, with D possibly called TRBD1 or TRBD2 (5 bases each). The source is a human donor in good health. Some libraries in this study had Jurkat cell RNA spiked in. The sequenced sample was naive CD8+ T cells from blood, with Jurkat cell RNA spiked in. As to subset: FACS-sorted CD8+CD4-CCR7+CD45RA+ naive T cells. In DNA form, the CDR3 reads TGTGCCAGCAGCTTACGGGGACGAGGGGCCAAAAACATTCAGTACTTC. As protein: CASSLRGRGAKNIQYF.